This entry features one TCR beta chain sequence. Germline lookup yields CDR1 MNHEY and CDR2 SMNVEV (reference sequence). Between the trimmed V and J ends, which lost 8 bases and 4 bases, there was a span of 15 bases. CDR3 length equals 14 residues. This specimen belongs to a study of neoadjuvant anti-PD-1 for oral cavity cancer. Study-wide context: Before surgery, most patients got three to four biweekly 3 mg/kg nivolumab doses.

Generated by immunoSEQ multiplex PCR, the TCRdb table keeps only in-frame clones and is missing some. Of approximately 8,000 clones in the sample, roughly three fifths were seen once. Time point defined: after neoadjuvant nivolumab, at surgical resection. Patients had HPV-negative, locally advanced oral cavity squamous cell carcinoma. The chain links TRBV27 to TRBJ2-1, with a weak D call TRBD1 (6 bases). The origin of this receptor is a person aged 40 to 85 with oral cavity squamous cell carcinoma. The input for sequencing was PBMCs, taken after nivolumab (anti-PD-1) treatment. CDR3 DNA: TGTGCCAGCGGACCGGGACACGGGTACAATGAGCAGTTCTTC. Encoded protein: CASGPGHGYNEQFF.